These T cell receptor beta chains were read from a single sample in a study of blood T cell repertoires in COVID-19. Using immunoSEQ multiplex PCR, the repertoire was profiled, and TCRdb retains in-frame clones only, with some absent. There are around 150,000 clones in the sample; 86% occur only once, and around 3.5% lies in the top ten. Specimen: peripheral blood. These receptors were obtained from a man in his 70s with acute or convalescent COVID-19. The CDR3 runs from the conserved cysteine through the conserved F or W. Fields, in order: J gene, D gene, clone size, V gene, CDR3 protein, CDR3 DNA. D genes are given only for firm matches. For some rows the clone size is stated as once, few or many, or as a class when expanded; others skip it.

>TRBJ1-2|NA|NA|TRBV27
CASSFLGEFNINYGYTF
TGTGCCAGCAGTTTCTTGGGAGAGTTTAACATTAACTATGGCTACACCTTC
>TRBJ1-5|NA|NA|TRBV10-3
CAISEYTQTPQHF
TGTGCCATCAGTGAGTATACACAGACGCCCCAGCATTTT
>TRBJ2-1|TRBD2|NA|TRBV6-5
CASRLSGRFYNEQFF
TGTGCCAGCAGGCTTAGCGGGAGATTCTACAATGAGCAGTTCTTC
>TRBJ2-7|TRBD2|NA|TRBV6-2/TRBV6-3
CASSYEPLAGAAYEQYF
TGTGCCAGCAGTTATGAGCCCCTAGCGGGCGCTGCCTACGAGCAGTACTTC
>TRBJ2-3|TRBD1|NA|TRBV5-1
CASSLFGQGTDTQYF
TGCGCCAGCAGCTTATTCGGACAGGGCACAGATACGCAGTATTTT
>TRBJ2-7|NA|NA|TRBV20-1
CSASGQGSSYEQYF
TGCAGTGCTAGTGGTCAGGGGAGCTCCTACGAGCAGTACTTC
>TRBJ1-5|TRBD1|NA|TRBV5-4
CASSFDRDQPQHF
TGTGCCAGCAGCTTTGACAGGGATCAGCCCCAGCATTTT
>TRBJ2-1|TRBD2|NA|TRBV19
CASNKRTSPYNEQFF
TGTGCCAGTAACAAAAGGACTAGTCCCTACAATGAGCAGTTCTTC
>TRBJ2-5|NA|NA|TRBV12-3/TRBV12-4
CASSFSRGETQYF
TGTGCCAGCAGTTTTTCAAGGGGAGAGACCCAGTACTTC
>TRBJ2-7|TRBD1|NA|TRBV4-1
CASSPRQGRPYEQYF
TGCGCCAGCAGCCCTAGACAGGGTAGACCCTACGAGCAGTACTTC
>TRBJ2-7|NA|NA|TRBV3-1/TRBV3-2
CASSQPGWQGPNHPFYEQYF
TGTGCCAGCAGCCAACCCGGTTGGCAGGGGCCCAACCACCCTTTTTACGAGCAGTACTTC
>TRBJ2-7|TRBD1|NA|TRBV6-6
CASSQKRQGHSYEQYF
TGTGCCAGCAGTCAAAAGCGACAGGGTCACTCCTACGAGCAGTACTTC
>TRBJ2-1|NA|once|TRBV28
CASTGPVYYEQFF
TGTGCCAGTACAGGCCCAGTTTACTATGAGCAGTTCTTC
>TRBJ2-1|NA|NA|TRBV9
CASSVIVGGEQFF
TGTGCCAGCAGCGTAATAGTAGGCGGTGAGCAGTTCTTC
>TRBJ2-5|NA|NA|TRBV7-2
CATGLGETQYF
TGTGCAACAGGGCTGGGAGAGACCCAGTACTTC
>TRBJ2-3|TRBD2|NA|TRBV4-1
CASSQDLVGSGRDTQYF
TGCGCCAGCAGCCAAGATTTGGTCGGTAGCGGGAGGGATACGCAGTATTTT
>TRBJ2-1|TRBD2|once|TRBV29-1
CSVSSRKAAGAGDEQFF
TGCAGCGTTAGTTCCCGTAAGGCAGCGGGAGCTGGGGATGAGCAGTTCTTC
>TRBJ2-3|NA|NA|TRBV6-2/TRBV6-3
CASSSSPDTQYF
TGTGCCAGCAGCTCGAGCCCAGATACGCAGTATTTT
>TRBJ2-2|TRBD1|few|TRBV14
CASSRTGGLGGELFF
TGTGCCAGCAGCCGGACAGGGGGCCTTGGCGGGGAGCTGTTTTTT
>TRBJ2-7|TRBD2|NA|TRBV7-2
CASSLSASGEVEYF
TGTGCCAGCAGCTTATCGGCTAGCGGGGAAGTGGAGTACTTC
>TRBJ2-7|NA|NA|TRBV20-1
CSASVTVSYEQYF
TGCAGTGCTAGTGTGACAGTGTCCTACGAGCAGTACTTC
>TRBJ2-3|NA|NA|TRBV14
CASSQGARSSADTQYF
TGTGCCAGCAGCCAAGGTGCCCGATCATCGGCAGATACGCAGTATTTT
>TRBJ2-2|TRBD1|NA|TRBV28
CASSSAGTENTGELFF
TGTGCCAGCAGTTCTGCCGGGACAGAGAACACCGGGGAGCTGTTTTTT
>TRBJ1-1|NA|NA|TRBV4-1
CASSQETGQNTEAFF
TGCGCCAGCAGCCAAGAAACGGGACAAAACACTGAAGCTTTCTTT
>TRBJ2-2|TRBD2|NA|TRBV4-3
CASSPRGEAGGFTGELFF
TGCGCCAGCAGCCCTCGAGGGGAAGCGGGAGGGTTCACCGGGGAGCTGTTTTTT
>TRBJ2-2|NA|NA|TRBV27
CASKNRANTGELFF
TGTGCCAGCAAAAACAGGGCGAACACCGGGGAGCTGTTTTTT
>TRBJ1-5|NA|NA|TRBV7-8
CASSLELWGGQPQHF
TGTGCCAGCAGCTTAGAACTCTGGGGGGGGCAGCCCCAGCATTTT
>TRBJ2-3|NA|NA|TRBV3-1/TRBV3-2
CASSQGEESTQYF
TGTGCCAGCAGCCAGGGGGAGGAGTCGACGCAGTATTTT
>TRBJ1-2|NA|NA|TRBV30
CAWSVPRGGDYGYTF
TGTGCCTGGAGTGTACCGAGAGGAGGGGACTATGGCTACACCTTC
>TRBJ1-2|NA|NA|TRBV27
CASSLSPGHNNYGYTF
TGTGCCAGCAGTTTATCGCCGGGACACAATAACTATGGCTACACCTTC
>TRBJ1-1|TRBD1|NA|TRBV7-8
CASSSGQGMRNTEAFF
TGTGCCAGCAGCTCGGGACAGGGGATGAGGAACACTGAAGCTTTCTTT
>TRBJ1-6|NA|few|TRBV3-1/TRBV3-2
CASSPGRGSPLHF
TGTGCCAGCAGCCCGGGTCGTGGATCACCCCTCCACTTT
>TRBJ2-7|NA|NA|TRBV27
CASSETRSSEQYF
TGTGCCAGCAGCGAGACTAGGTCGAGCGAGCAGTACTTC
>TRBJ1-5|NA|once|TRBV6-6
CASSPGGAGQPQHF
TGTGCCAGCAGTCCCGGGGGGGCAGGACAGCCCCAGCATTTT
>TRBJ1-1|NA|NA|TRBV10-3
CAISERGVGEAFF
TGTGCCATCAGTGAGAGAGGAGTCGGTGAAGCTTTCTTT
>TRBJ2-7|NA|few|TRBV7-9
CASSFAGRSYEQYF
TGTGCCAGCAGCTTTGCAGGGCGCTCCTACGAGCAGTACTTC
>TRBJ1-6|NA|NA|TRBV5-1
CASSGSPLYNSPLHF
TGCGCCAGCAGCGGGAGTCCTCTCTATAATTCACCCCTCCACTTT
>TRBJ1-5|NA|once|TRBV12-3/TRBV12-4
CASSFGLDQPQHF
TGTGCCAGCAGTTTCGGGTTAGATCAGCCCCAGCATTTT
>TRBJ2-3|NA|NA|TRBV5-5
CASSRGDLTDTQYF
TGTGCCAGCAGCCGAGGAGATCTCACAGATACGCAGTATTTT
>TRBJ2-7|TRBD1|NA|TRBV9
CASTPGTGFGEQYF
TGTGCCAGCACTCCGGGGACAGGGTTCGGAGAGCAGTACTTC